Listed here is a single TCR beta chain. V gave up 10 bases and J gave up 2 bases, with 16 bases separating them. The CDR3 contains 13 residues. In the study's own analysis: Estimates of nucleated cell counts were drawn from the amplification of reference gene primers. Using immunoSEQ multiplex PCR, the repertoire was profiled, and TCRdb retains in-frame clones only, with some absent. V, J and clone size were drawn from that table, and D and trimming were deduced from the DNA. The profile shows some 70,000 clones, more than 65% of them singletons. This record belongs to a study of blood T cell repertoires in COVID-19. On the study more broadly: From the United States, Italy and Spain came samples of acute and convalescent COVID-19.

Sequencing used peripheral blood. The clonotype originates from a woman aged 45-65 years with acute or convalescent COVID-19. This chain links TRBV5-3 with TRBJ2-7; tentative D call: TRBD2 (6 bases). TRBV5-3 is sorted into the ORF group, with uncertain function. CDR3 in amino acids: CAPRGTEPYEQYF. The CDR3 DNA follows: TGTGCCCCGCGGGGAACAGAGCCCTACGAGCAGTACTTC.